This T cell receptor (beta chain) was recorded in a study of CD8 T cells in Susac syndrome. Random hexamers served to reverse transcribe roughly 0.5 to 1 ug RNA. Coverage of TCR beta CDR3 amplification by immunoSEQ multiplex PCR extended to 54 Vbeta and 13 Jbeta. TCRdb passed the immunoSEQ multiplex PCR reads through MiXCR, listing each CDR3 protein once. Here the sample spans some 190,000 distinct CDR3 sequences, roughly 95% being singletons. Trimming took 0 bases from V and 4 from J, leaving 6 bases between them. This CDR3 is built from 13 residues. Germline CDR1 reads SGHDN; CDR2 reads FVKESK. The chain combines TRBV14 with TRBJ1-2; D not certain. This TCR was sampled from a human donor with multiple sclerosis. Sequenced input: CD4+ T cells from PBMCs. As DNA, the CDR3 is TGTGCCAGCAGCCAAGAGGAAACCTATGGCTACACCTTC. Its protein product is CASSQEETYGYTF.